The clone carrying this T cell receptor beta chain was counted between two and nine times. The antigen is unknown. The data were obtained in a study of beta chain features in type 1 diabetes. General study findings and limits: No resolution was reached here on whether HLA type influences TCRB rearrangement. A closer apparent resemblance between naive, central memory and Treg TCRB repertoires was seen in patients than in healthy donors. Type 1 diabetes patients showed a moderate but significant shortening of TCRB CDR3s in all four CD4+ subsets. More deletions and fewer insertions at VDJ junctions were seen in type 1 diabetes patients.

This CDR3 has 15 amino acids. V was pared by 3 bases and J by 6 bases, with 14 bases between. Reverse transcribing all isolated RNA meant expressed TCRB transcripts were sequenced. Data came from immunoSEQ multiplex PCR; TCRdb stores just in-frame clones and leaves some out. Of about 280,000 clones listed, approximately 15% were seen once; the top ten hold less than 0.02%. This clonotype was obtained from a man younger than 35 with type 1 diabetes. Sequencing was done on a sample of naive CD4+ T cells from blood. The chain has TRBV23-1 and TRBJ1-4; D gene ambiguous. TRBV23-1 counts as an open reading frame of uncertain function. Here the CDR3 reads CASSHLRTYYEKLFF. The CDR3 nucleotides are TGCGCCAGCAGTCACCTGCGGACTTATTATGAAAAACTGTTTTTT.